The clone carrying this T cell receptor (beta chain) was seen more than once but under ten times. Its target is unknown. Via MiXCR, TCRdb re-called the reads, giving one row per CDR3 protein. The table shows about 830,000 distinct CDR3 sequences, with 30% to 35% occurring only once. CDR1 MNHEY and CDR2 SMNVEV come from the germline V gene (reference sequence). The CDR3 length is 15 residues. The V gene end was trimmed by 5 bases and the J gene end by 5 bases; junction bases not matched to a gene: 10. The sample comes from a study of T cell repertoires in cytomegalovirus infection. In the study overall: The authors used CMV epitopes that were HLA-C-restricted (recently identified) and HLA-B-restricted (well studied). From public TCR beta signatures came an indication of both CMV infection and matching HLA type.

Study conclusions and caveats: Within the response measured ex vivo, HLA-C-restricted CMV-specific TCR beta clonotypes were dominant. Summed public TCR beta family frequency identified CMV carriers bearing the relevant HLA.

The TCR comes from a human donor in good health (CMV status not recorded). Some clones in this sample may be carry-over from other donors' samples. The V gene is TRBV27, the J gene TRBJ2-7; 9 nucleotides align to TRBD1. The sequencing here drew on cultured CD8+ T cells from PBMCs, taken from culture after CMV antigen stimulation. The CDR3 region has the DNA TGTGCCAGCAGTCCCCTAAATACAGGGGGCGACGAGCAGTACTTC. This sequence encodes CASSPLNTGGDEQYF.